Below, 27 T cell receptor beta chains from the same sample are listed, as sequenced in a study of blood T cells in healthy people across ages. Sample-barcoded 5' priming and a J-beta primer mix drove a second PCR of about 6 to 12 cycles. MiXCR, run by TCRdb on the 5' RACE reads, gives a single entry per CDR3 protein. The profile shows roughly 500,000 distinct CDR3 sequences, 27% of them singletons. The sequenced sample consisted of blood. The receptors were sampled from a woman in her 70s in good health.

This clonotype was detected a few times. The chain has TRBV11-2 and TRBJ2-1, with 8 positions matching TRBD2. The CDR3 length is 15 residues. Germline CDR1 and CDR2: SGHAT and FQNNGV. With 5 bases clipped from V and 2 bases from J, the junction kept 5 bases outside the gene matches. The CDR3 region has the DNA TGTGCCAGCAGCCCACCGGGAGGGGCCTACAATGAGCAGTTCTTC. It yields the protein CASSPPGGAYNEQFF.

The chain uses TRBV20-1 and TRBJ2-5; D gene ambiguous. From germline, CDR1 is DFQATT and CDR2 SNEGSKA (reference sequence). The CDR3 length is 14 residues. V gave up 3 bases and J gave up 7 bases, with 18 bases separating them. The DNA for the CDR3 is TGCAGTGCTAGTCTAGAGCCCTACGCAGGGACCCAGTACTTC. It is translated as CSASLEPYAGTQYF.

V is TRBV7-6 and J is TRBJ2-5; D may be TRBD2 (5 bases). The CDR3 spans 13 residues. The germline gives CDR1 SGHVS, CDR2 FNYEAQ. V dropped 1 base and J dropped 6 bases, with 9 bases sitting between them. The DNA for the CDR3 is TGTGCCAGCAGCTTAGGGGGAGTGAAGACCCAGTACTTC. Its protein product is CASSLGGVKTQYF.

The table lists this clonotype with many counts. The chain is built from TRBV7-2 and TRBJ2-1; D is undetermined. This CDR3 is 15 amino acids long. The germline V gene has CDR1 SGHTA and CDR2 FQGNSA. V shed 5 bases and J shed 0 bases, with 11 bases lying between them. CDR3 bases: TGTGCCAGCAGCCGGACCGCCAGCTCCTACAATGAGCAGTTCTTC. Protein product: CASSRTASSYNEQFF.

This chain uses TRBV10-3 with TRBJ2-7; the D gene is possibly TRBD1 (6 bases). The germline gives CDR1 ENHRY, CDR2 SYGVKD. V gave up 0 bases and J gave up 3 bases, with 15 bases separating them. The CDR3 extends over 16 amino acids. The DNA for the CDR3 is TGTGCCATCAGTGAGTCGAAAAGGACAGCGAACTACGAGCAGTACTTC. Amino acids: CAISESKRTANYEQYF.

This rearrangement joins TRBV12-5 to TRBJ1-2, with D unresolved. The CDR3 is 12 amino acids. Trimming removed 3 bases from V and 2 bases from J, with 4 bases in between. Germline CDR1 reads LGHNT; CDR2 reads FRNRAP. The chain's CDR3 is CASGLQNYGYTF. CDR3 nucleotide sequence: TGTGCTAGTGGTTTACAGAACTATGGCTACACCTTC.

There are many counts of this clonotype. This CDR3 reads CASSLSPGTGVADTQYF. The CDR3 DNA sequence: TGCGCCAGCAGCTTGAGTCCCGGGACAGGGGTGGCAGATACGCAGTATTTT. The chain combines TRBV5-1 with TRBJ2-3, with 10 nucleotides matching TRBD1. The V gene's germline CDR1 is SGHRS and CDR2 YFSETQ. This CDR3 contains 17 residues. Unmatched junction bases numbered 9, after V lost 1 base and J lost 4 bases. Variable domain in full (rest from reference TRBV5-1 and TRBJ2-3): KAGVTQTPRYLIKTRGQQVTLSCSPISGHRSVSWYQQTPGQGLQFLFEYFSETQRNKGNFPGRFSGRQFSNSRSEMNVSTLELGDSALYLCASSLSPGTGVADTQYFGPGTRLTVL.

The V call is TRBV20-1, the J call TRBJ2-2; 8 positions agree with TRBD2. The V gene end was trimmed by 3 bases and the J gene end by 2 bases; junction bases not matched to a gene: 8. Looked up from germline, CDR1 is DFQATT and CDR2 is SNEGSKA (reference sequence). The CDR3 length is 16 residues. The CDR3 is CSASLGGGPNTGELFF. In nucleotides, the CDR3 is TGCAGTGCTAGTTTAGGCGGGGGGCCTAACACCGGGGAGCTGTTTTTT.

This clonotype appeared a few times. Germline is not matched at one junction end, which may reflect a read error. The genes are TRBV7-2 and TRBJ1-4, with 8 bases that match TRBD1. Germline V gene sequence: CDR1 SGHTA, CDR2 FQGNSA. CDR3 size: 15 residues. CDR3 region: CAGSLGDRLNEKPFF. Here the CDR3 DNA reads TGTGCCGGCAGCTTGGGGGACAGGCTCAATGAAAAACCGTTTTTT.

V gene TRBV9 combines with J gene TRBJ2-1, with D hard to call. This CDR3 has 14 residues. The V and J ends lost 4 bases and 7 bases respectively, with 15 bases between them. Germline CDR1 and CDR2: SGDLS and YYNGEE. The DNA for the CDR3 is TGTGCCAGCAGCCCAGGAGACTTTTTAAATGAGCAGTTCTTC. Translation: CASSPGDFLNEQFF.

In its sample, this clonotype was seen a few times. The rearrangement joins TRBV12-5 to TRBJ1-4, with D possibly being TRBD1 (5 bases). Germline loops: CDR1 LGHNT, CDR2 FRNRAP. This CDR3 has 13 residues. V was pared by 9 bases and J by 8 bases, with 16 bases between. The CDR3 loop reads CASSQGLREKLFF. The DNA for the CDR3 is TGTGCTAGCAGTCAGGGCCTTCGGGAAAAACTGTTTTTT.

This clonotype was seen more than once but under ten times. The gene calls are TRBV12-3 or TRBV12-4 and TRBJ1-6; D is uncertain. Trimming removed 5 bases from V and 0 bases from J, with 8 bases in between. There are 15 residues in the CDR3. The CDR3 here is CASSPRASYNSPLHF. CDR3 coding DNA: TGTGCCAGCAGTCCCCGGGCCTCCTATAATTCACCCCTCCACTTT.

CDR3 loop: CSVTGLAGEQFF. The CDR3 region has the DNA TGCAGCGTGACGGGACTAGCGGGGGAGCAGTTCTTC. The chain uses TRBV29-1 and TRBJ2-1; 13 bases map to TRBD2. The V and J ends lost 6 bases and 10 bases, in that order; junction bases with no gene match: 3. CDR3 length equals 12 residues. Germline CDR1 and CDR2: SQVTM and ANQGSEA.

CDR3 DNA sequence: TGTGCCAGCCATCAGGGAGGTGGCACCGGGGAGCTGTTTTTT. This encodes CASHQGGGTGELFF. This chain joins TRBV9 and TRBJ2-2; D possibly corresponds to TRBD2 (6 bases). Deletions cut 7 bases from V and 4 bases from J, with 14 bases between. The CDR3 contains 14 residues. Looked up from germline, CDR1 is SGDLS and CDR2 is YYNGEE. The variable domain in full, completed from reference TRBV9 and TRBJ2-2, reads DSGVTQTPKHLITATGQRVTLRCSPRSGDLSVYWYQQSLDQGLQFLIQYYNGEERAKGNILERFSAQQFPDLHSELNLSSLELGDSALYFCASHQGGGTGELFFGEGSRLTVL.

The chain has TRBV3-1 and TRBJ2-5; 7 bases are shared with TRBD1. Germline V gene lookup returns CDR1 LGHDT and CDR2 YNNKEL (reference sequence). The CDR3 is 16 amino acids. With 3 bases clipped from V and 5 bases from J, the junction kept 12 bases outside the gene matches. The CDR3 DNA sequence: TGTGCCAGCAGCCATTCGACGACAGGGTTGGGTGAGACCCAGTACTTC. Its translation: CASSHSTTGLGETQYF.

The chain carries TRBV12-3 or TRBV12-4 and TRBJ1-1; no clear D. The germline V and J ends were trimmed by 5 bases and 0 bases, with 13 bases remaining between them. This CDR3 has 15 amino acids. The CDR3 DNA follows: TGTGCCAGCAGTCCCCCCCGGACGGTGAACACTGAAGCTTTCTTT. Residues: CASSPPRTVNTEAFF.

The rearrangement links TRBV15 to TRBJ2-1; D uncertain. V gave up 0 bases and J gave up 15 bases, with 18 bases separating them. There are 14 residues in the CDR3. Germline loops: CDR1 LNHNV, CDR2 YYDKDF (reference sequence). The CDR3 loop reads CATSRDLGSQDRFF. In DNA, the CDR3 is TGTGCCACCAGCAGAGATCTGGGGTCCCAAGATCGGTTCTTC.

The chain links TRBV3-1 to TRBJ2-5; D is tentatively TRBD1 or TRBD2 (6 bases each). The V end was cut by 0 bases, the J end by 5 bases, with 10 bases between. Germline V gene lookup returns CDR1 LGHDT and CDR2 YNNKEL (reference sequence). The CDR3 sequence is 14 residues long. The CDR3 protein is CASSQDRGPETQYF. In DNA form, the CDR3 reads TGTGCCAGCAGCCAAGACCGGGGGCCTGAGACCCAGTACTTC.

The chain links TRBV7-2 to TRBJ2-5, with D tentatively TRBD2 (7 bases). The CDR3 spans 13 residues. V was shortened by 5 bases and J by 5 bases, with 12 bases between the two germline ends. Germline V gene sequence: CDR1 SGHTA, CDR2 FQGNSA. The CDR3 nucleotides read TGTGCCAGCAGCGGGGGGGCGTACGAGACCCAGTACTTC. Protein: CASSGGAYETQYF.

The table lists this clonotype with a few counts. The rearrangement links TRBV5-1 to TRBJ2-5, with D perhaps TRBD1 or TRBD2 (5 bases each). The DNA end is more similar to TRBJ2-1, so the J call may be wrong. CDR1 is SGHRS and CDR2 is YFSETQ in the germline V gene. This CDR3 contains 16 residues. This chain's CDR3 is CASSLDRGPGGNEQFF. The CDR3 bases are TGCGCCAGCAGCTTGGATCGGGGCCCAGGAGGAAATGAGCAGTTCTTC.

CDR3 nucleotide sequence: TGCAGCGTTGAGCTGGACAGGGCTATATCTGAAAAACTGTTTTTT. Translating it yields CSVELDRAISEKLFF. The chain uses TRBV29-1 and TRBJ1-4, with 8 bases aligning to TRBD1. The trim removed 3 bases at V and 7 bases at J, leaving 10 bases unmatched. The CDR3 is 15 amino acids. Germline loops: CDR1 SQVTM, CDR2 ANQGSEA. The full variable domain, completed using reference TRBV29-1 and TRBJ1-4, is SAVISQKPSRDICQRGTSLTIQCQVDSQVTMMFWYRQQPGQSLTLIATANQGSEATYESGFVIDKFPISRPNLTFSTLTVSNMSPEDSSIYLCSVELDRAISEKLFFGSGTQLSVL.

This chain connects TRBV7-3 to TRBJ2-1, with 7 bases matching TRBD1. The ends lost 2 bases at V and 8 bases at J; junction bases unmatched: 6. The V gene's germline CDR1 is SGHTA and CDR2 FQGTGA. The CDR3 spans 14 residues. This CDR3 reads CASSLLEGADEQFF. DNA for the CDR3: TGTGCCAGCAGCTTACTAGAGGGGGCTGATGAGCAGTTCTTC.

The gene calls are TRBV12-3 or TRBV12-4 and TRBJ2-1, with D possibly TRBD2 on 7 matching bases. This CDR3 comprises 18 residues. The germline V and J ends were trimmed by 5 bases and 3 bases, with 23 bases remaining between them. The CDR3 DNA reads as TGTGCCAGCAGTCCCCGTAAGGGGGGGCGACGTCTCTACAATGAGCAGTTCTTC. Protein sequence: CASSPRKGGRRLYNEQFF.

Only a few counts were recorded for this clonotype. An end of the junction differs from the germline gene, which may be a read error. This chain uses TRBV6-6 with TRBJ2-1, with D tentatively TRBD1 (6 bases). The germline CDR1 and CDR2 sequences are MNHNY and SVGAGI (reference sequence). The CDR3 covers 13 residues. CDR3 nucleotides: TGTGCCAGCAGTACCGGACAGTCGAGGACCGGTAACTTC. The encoded protein is CASSTGQSRTGNF.

This clonotype was detected many times. This chain connects TRBV29-1 to TRBJ1-2; the D gene is possibly TRBD1 (5 bases). The V end was cut by 3 bases, the J end by 6 bases, with 17 bases between. The CDR3 is made up of 14 amino acids. Germline CDR1 reads SQVTM; CDR2 reads ANQGSEA. Here the CDR3 reads CSVEAGKGYDGYTF. CDR3 in DNA: TGCAGCGTTGAGGCGGGCAAGGGGTACGATGGCTACACCTTC.

This clonotype appeared a few times. This sequence joins TRBV7-2 and TRBJ1-2; D gene uncertain. This CDR3 has 14 amino acids. Per the germline V gene, CDR1 is SGHTA and CDR2 is FQGNSA. V lost 0 bases and J 2 bases, leaving 7 bases between the germline ends. The CDR3 region has the DNA TGTGCCAGCAGCTTAGCGGTCGAAAACTATGGCTACACCTTC. Translating it yields CASSLAVENYGYTF.

This clonotype was counted between two and nine times. The genes are TRBV7-3 and TRBJ2-1, with 13 nucleotides matching TRBD2. With 5 bases clipped from V and 4 bases from J, the junction kept 8 bases outside the gene matches. CDR1 is SGHTA and CDR2 is FQGTGA in the germline V gene. This CDR3 has 17 amino acids. CDR3 bases: TGTGCCAGCAGCACCGGGACTAGCGGGGAGATTTACAATGAGCAGTTCTTC. Its protein is CASSTGTSGEIYNEQFF.